The 8 T cell receptor beta chains below come from one sample, sequenced in a study of patients and donors after allogeneic stem cell transplantation. Each CDR3 protein is one row after TCRdb ran MiXCR on the RT-PCR reads. In the table there are 200,000 to 250,000 distinct CDR3 sequences, around 41% of which are singletons. The sequenced sample was blood, either unsorted or a sorted T cell fraction (not recorded which). The receptor source for this set is a human donor who was either an allogeneic HSCT recipient or a stem cell or donor lymphocyte infusion donor (not recorded which). It is not recorded whose cells these are; they may come from a transplant donor.

The V gene is TRBV5-1, the J gene TRBJ1-2; D remains ambiguous. V was clipped by 4 bases and J by 6 bases, with 25 bases between them. CDR3 length equals 17 residues. Germline assignment: CDR1 SGHRS and CDR2 YFSETQ. This chain's CDR3 is CASSLRSAEARNDGYTF. CDR3 nucleotide sequence: TGCGCCAGCAGCCTCCGGTCCGCGGAGGCCCGAAACGATGGCTACACCTTC. Full variable domain (remainder filled in from reference TRBV5-1 and TRBJ1-2): KAGVTQTPRYLIKTRGQQVTLSCSPISGHRSVSWYQQTPGQGLQFLFEYFSETQRNKGNFPGRFSGRQFSNSRSEMNVSTLELGDSALYLCASSLRSAEARNDGYTFGSGTRLTVV.

This clonotype has more than one count but fewer than ten. The rearrangement uses TRBV7-9 and TRBJ1-2; 8 positions agree with TRBD1. The V segment lost 5 bases and the J segment 1 base; nucleotides outside the gene matches: 6. From germline, CDR1 is SEHNR and CDR2 FQNEAQ (reference sequence). CDR3 length: 15 residues. CDR3: CASSPTGDVNYGYTF. CDR3 DNA: TGTGCCAGCAGCCCGACAGGGGATGTTAACTATGGCTACACCTTC.

This clonotype has more than one count but fewer than ten. The V and J genes are TRBV28 and TRBJ1-5; D is unclear. Per the germline V gene, CDR1 is MDHEN and CDR2 is SYDVKM. Trimming shortened V by 6 bases and J by 9 bases, and 12 bases separated the two germline ends. The CDR3 is 12 residues long. Here the CDR3 DNA reads TGTGCCAGCAGCGACCGCTACGGGCCCCAGCATTTT. It translates to CASSDRYGPQHF. Supplemented by reference TRBV28 and TRBJ1-5, the full variable domain reads DVKVTQSSRYLVKRTGEKVFLECVQDMDHENMFWYRQDPGLGLRLIYFSYDVKMKEKGDIPEGYSVSREKKERFSLILESASTNQTSMYLCASSDRYGPQHFGDGTRLSIL.

The genes are TRBV7-2 and TRBJ1-2; D unclear. Germline CDR1 is SGHTA and CDR2 is FQGNSA. Trimming left V 5 bases short and J 8 bases short, with 15 bases between. The CDR3 is made up of 13 amino acids. The CDR3: CASSLTRRGGYTF. The DNA for the CDR3 is TGTGCCAGCAGCCTCACCCGTAGAGGCGGCTACACCTTC. Complete variable domain (other parts from reference TRBV7-2 and TRBJ1-2): GAGVSQSPSNKVTEKGKDVELRCDPISGHTALYWYRQSLGQGLEFLIYFQGNSAPDKSGLPSDRFSAERTGGSVSTLTIQRTQQEDSAVYLCASSLTRRGGYTFGSGTRLTVV.

The chain joins TRBV7-9 to TRBJ1-1; weak D call: TRBD1 (5 bases). CDR1 is SEHNR, CDR2 FQNEAQ, per germline (reference sequence). CDR3 length: 13 residues. V was trimmed by 2 bases and J by 4 bases, leaving 8 bases between them. CDR3 region: CASSLLGATEAFF. Here the CDR3 DNA reads TGTGCCAGCAGCTTACTTGGGGCCACTGAAGCTTTCTTT.

V and J are TRBV2 and TRBJ2-7; no clear D. The V gene's germline CDR1 is SNHLY and CDR2 FYNNEI. This CDR3 is built from 14 residues. V lost 6 bases and J 0 bases, leaving 12 bases between the germline ends. DNA of the CDR3: TGTGCCAGCAGGTTCGTTCCGAGCTCCTACGAGCAGTACTTC. Its protein product is CASRFVPSSYEQYF.

This clonotype was counted only a few times. The rearrangement joins TRBV12-3 or TRBV12-4 to TRBJ1-4; D not certain. The CDR3 has 17 amino acids. V gave up 6 bases and J gave up 0 bases, with 17 bases separating them. CDR3 DNA sequence: TGTGCCAGCAGCCTACAGTCTTTTTTCGCAACTAATGAAAAACTGTTTTTT. Protein sequence: CASSLQSFFATNEKLFF.

The rearrangement uses TRBV2 and TRBJ1-5; unclear D gene. CDR3 length equals 15 residues. V was shortened by 6 bases and J by 4 bases, with 16 bases between the two germline ends. Germline-derived CDR1 and CDR2 are SNHLY and FYNNEI. DNA for the CDR3: TGTGCCAGCAGGAATCGCCAGATAGTGAATCAGCCCCAGCATTTT. It codes for CASRNRQIVNQPQHF.